Shown below are 28 T cell receptor beta chains from a single sample sequenced in a study of cytomegalovirus exposure and HLA in healthy donors. Primers for the PCR totalled 60 Vbeta and 13 Jbeta. Data came from immunoSEQ multiplex PCR; TCRdb stores just in-frame clones and leaves some out. The sample has about 120,000 clones, roughly 80% seen once. Sequencing was performed on PBMCs. The source is a woman between 35 and 50 years old in good health and CMV-seropositive.

The CDR3 spells CASSVSLAGLFNEQFF. DNA of the CDR3: TGTGCCAGCAGCGTCAGCCTAGCGGGCCTTTTCAATGAGCAGTTCTTC. The V and J genes are TRBV9 and TRBJ2-1; the match to TRBD2 covers 8 bases. V lost 2 bases to trimming and J lost 6 bases; unmatched junction nucleotides: 10. Germline V gene data show CDR1 as SGDLS and CDR2 as YYNGEE. This CDR3 comprises 16 residues. Supplemented by reference TRBV9 and TRBJ2-1, the full variable domain reads DSGVTQTPKHLITATGQRVTLRCSPRSGDLSVYWYQQSLDQGLQFLIQYYNGEERAKGNILERFSAQQFPDLHSELNLSSLELGDSALYFCASSVSLAGLFNEQFFGPGTRLTVL.

The chain has TRBV5-1 and TRBJ1-2, with 7 nucleotides matching TRBD1. CDR3 size: 16 residues. V trimming: 1 base; J trimming: 5 bases; junction bases outside the gene matches: 11. CDR1 and CDR2 (germline): SGHRS, YFSETQ. CDR3: CASSLNPQGTVYGYTF. CDR3 sequence (DNA): TGCGCCAGCAGCTTGAATCCTCAAGGGACAGTTTATGGCTACACCTTC.

The chain carries TRBV4-2 and TRBJ2-3; D is perhaps TRBD2 (5 bases). The CDR3 loop spans 15 amino acids. Germline V CDR1 and CDR2: LGHNA, YNFKEQ. V was cut by 2 bases and J by 5 bases, with 14 bases left in between. The CDR3, as DNA: TGTGCCAGCAGCCAAACTAATCTCGCGGGAGATACGCAGTATTTT. This gives the protein CASSQTNLAGDTQYF.

This clone showed up just a few times. Other nucleotide sequences from this sample produce the same CDR3. The chain joins TRBV5-1 to TRBJ2-3; D is perhaps TRBD1 (7 bases). This CDR3 spans 14 amino acids. The V end was cut by 0 bases, the J end by 6 bases, with 11 bases between. From germline, CDR1 is SGHRS and CDR2 YFSETQ. CDR3 protein: CASSLGQGGDTQYF. The CDR3, as DNA: TGCGCCAGCAGCTTGGGGCAGGGGGGCGATACGCAGTATTTT.

The rearrangement joins TRBV10-3 to TRBJ1-1; TRBD1 might be the D (6 bases). The CDR3 consists of 14 residues. Looked up from germline, CDR1 is ENHRY and CDR2 is SYGVKD. Between the trimmed V and J ends, which lost 4 bases and 7 bases, there was a span of 16 bases. The CDR3 protein is CAISGLGTSIEAFF. As DNA, the CDR3 is TGTGCCATCAGTGGTCTCGGGACATCAATTGAAGCTTTCTTT.

The chain combines TRBV14 with TRBJ1-3, with D unresolved. CDR1 and CDR2 (germline): SGHDN, FVKESK. This CDR3 region has 14 residues. Trimming took 3 bases from V and 7 from J, leaving 13 bases between them. The CDR3 loop is CASSHPFSGNTIYF. The CDR3 DNA reads as TGTGCCAGCAGCCACCCTTTCTCCGGGAACACCATATATTTT.

This chain links TRBV30 with TRBJ2-3; 8 bases fit TRBD2. The CDR3 contains 14 residues. The germline CDR1 and CDR2 sequences are GTSNPN and SVGIG (reference sequence). The junction had 4 bases not matched to a gene; V was cut back by 2 bases and J by 3 bases. CDR3 sequence reads: CAWSLSGRTDTQYF. The CDR3 DNA sequence: TGTGCCTGGAGTTTGAGCGGGAGAACAGATACGCAGTATTTT.

The chain carries TRBV12-5 and TRBJ2-3; D uncertain. The CDR3 sequence is 15 residues long. Deletions cut 6 bases from V and 6 bases from J, with 19 bases between. Germline values: CDR1 LGHNT, CDR2 FRNRAP. CDR3 region: CASGPSSLQFDTQYF. The CDR3 bases are TGTGCTAGTGGCCCGTCGTCTCTTCAGTTCGATACGCAGTATTTT.

This clone was counted only a few times. This chain links TRBV19 with TRBJ1-5, with 9 nucleotides matching TRBD1. Germline CDR1 is LNHDA and CDR2 is SQIVND (reference sequence). This CDR3 has 14 amino acids. V trimming: 5 bases; J trimming: 7 bases; junction bases outside the gene matches: 6. CDR3 in DNA: TGTGCCAGTAGTCACAGGGGGCAAGAACAGCCCCAGCATTTT. It translates to CASSHRGQEQPQHF.

This clone was seen a handful of times. J is TRBJ1-1 and V is TRBV4-3; D remains ambiguous. Trimming removed 1 base at V and 3 bases at J, with 9 bases between. This CDR3 contains 14 residues. Germline V gene sequence: CDR1 LGHNA, CDR2 YSLEER. CDR3 loop: CASSQGSRDTEAFF. In DNA form, the CDR3 reads TGCGCCAGCAGCCAAGGGTCCCGGGACACTGAAGCTTTCTTT.

The chain couples TRBV30 to TRBJ2-2; D may be TRBD2 (5 bases). The V gene lost 5 bases and the J gene lost 4 bases, with 8 bases spanning the gap. CDR3 length equals 12 residues. The germline CDR1 and CDR2 sequences are GTSNPN and SVGIG (reference sequence). CDR3 in DNA: TGTGCCTGGCGGCGGGTCACCGGGGAGCTGTTTTTT. Protein product: CAWRRVTGELFF. Full variable domain (outside the CDR3, taken from reference TRBV30 and TRBJ2-2): SQTIHQWPATLVQPVGSPLSLECTVEGTSNPNLYWYRQAAGRGLQLLFYSVGIGQISSEVPQNLSASRPQDRQFILSSKKLLLSDSGFYLCAWRRVTGELFFGEGSRLTVL.

The V gene is TRBV6-6, the J gene TRBJ1-1; unclear D gene. CDR1 and CDR2 (germline): MNHNY, SVGAGI (reference sequence). V was clipped by 7 bases and J by 0 bases, with 12 bases between them. The CDR3 contains 14 residues. CDR3 sequence reads: CASTHENLNTEAFF. The CDR3 coding sequence is TGTGCCAGCACCCATGAAAACTTGAACACTGAAGCTTTCTTT.

V is TRBV7-9 and J is TRBJ2-3, with D perhaps matching TRBD1 (7 bases). Germline CDR1 and CDR2: SEHNR and FQNEAQ (reference sequence). V lost 0 bases and J 8 bases, leaving 9 bases between the germline ends. This CDR3 has 13 amino acids. The CDR3 DNA reads as TGTGCCAGCAGCTTAGCGGAGGGGGCTACGCAGTATTTT. Encoded protein: CASSLAEGATQYF.

This rearrangement joins TRBV11-2 to TRBJ2-6; TRBD2 aligns across 9 bases. This CDR3 spans 19 amino acids. Germline V CDR1 and CDR2: SGHAT, FQNNGV. The V segment lost 0 bases and the J segment 0 bases; nucleotides outside the gene matches: 6. Here the CDR3 reads CASSLDGLAGNSGANVLTF. The CDR3 DNA sequence: TGTGCCAGCAGCTTAGATGGGCTAGCGGGGAACTCTGGGGCCAACGTCCTGACTTTC.

This sequence joins TRBV19 and TRBJ1-2; 11 bases are a match to TRBD1. The V gene's germline CDR1 is LNHDA and CDR2 SQIVND (reference sequence). The J segment lost 4 bases and the V segment lost 4 bases, leaving 5 bases of the junction unmatched. This CDR3 is 15 amino acids long. The CDR3 bases are TGTGCCAGTAGTAGGACAGGGGGCCAAGGCTATGGCTACACCTTC. Protein product: CASSRTGGQGYGYTF. Supplemented by reference TRBV19 and TRBJ1-2, the full variable domain reads DGGITQSPKYLFRKEGQNVTLSCEQNLNHDAMYWYRQDPGQGLRLIYYSQIVNDFQKGDIAEGYSVSREKKESFPLTVTSAQKNPTAFYLCASSRTGGQGYGYTFGSGTRLTVV.

The chain couples TRBV6-5 to TRBJ1-2, with D possibly being TRBD1 (6 bases). The CDR3 consists of 12 residues. The V and J ends lost 7 bases and 6 bases respectively, with 12 bases between them. CDR1 and CDR2 from the germline V gene are MNHEY and SVGAGI. CDR3 bases: TGTGCCAGCAAGGGGGGGCCAAATGGCTACACCTTC. Translation gives CASKGGPNGYTF.

V usage is TRBV4-1 and J usage is TRBJ2-7; D remains ambiguous. This CDR3 is built from 13 residues. CDR1 is MGHRA and CDR2 is YSYEKL in the germline V gene. V was pared by 1 base and J by 5 bases, with 9 bases between. CDR3 DNA: TGCGCCAGCAGCCAAGTCCACCGGGACGAGCAGTACTTC. It translates to CASSQVHRDEQYF.

V usage is TRBV14 and J usage is TRBJ1-1, with TRBD1 identical over 7 bases. The CDR3 is 15 amino acids. CDR1 and CDR2 from the germline V gene are SGHDN and FVKESK. The junction had 6 bases not matched to a gene; V was cut back by 0 bases and J by 5 bases. CDR3 protein: CASSQDPPGGTEAFF. The CDR3 DNA is TGTGCCAGCAGCCAAGATCCCCCAGGGGGGACTGAAGCTTTCTTT.

This clone has more than one count but fewer than ten. The identical CDR3 is also encoded by other nucleotide sequences in the sample. The chain uses TRBV15 and TRBJ2-7; 9 bases align to TRBD1. This CDR3 spans 14 amino acids. Germline V gene sequence: CDR1 LNHNV, CDR2 YYDKDF (reference sequence). The trim removed 3 bases at V and 6 bases at J, leaving 6 bases unmatched. The CDR3 is CATSRGQGGREQYF. CDR3 nucleotide sequence: TGTGCCACCAGCAGGGGACAGGGAGGTCGCGAGCAGTACTTC.

V usage is TRBV6-6 and J usage is TRBJ1-3; D unclear. The CDR3 has 14 residues. V was shortened by 7 bases and J by 0 bases, with 10 bases between the two germline ends. Germline V gene sequence: CDR1 MNHNY, CDR2 SVGAGI (reference sequence). The CDR3 reads CASMGRSSGNTIYF. The CDR3 DNA reads as TGTGCCAGCATGGGCCGAAGCTCTGGAAACACCATATATTTT.

The chain is built from TRBV4-3 and TRBJ2-1; possibly TRBD2 for D (7 bases). Between the trimmed V and J ends, which lost 4 bases and 8 bases, there was a span of 21 bases. The CDR3 spans 16 residues. The germline CDR1 and CDR2 sequences are LGHNA and YSLEER. The CDR3 loop reads CASSLGASGMGDEQFF. The CDR3 bases are TGCGCCAGCAGCCTGGGGGCCAGCGGGATGGGGGATGAGCAGTTCTTC.

This chain uses TRBV7-6 with TRBJ2-7; the D gene is possibly TRBD1 (6 bases). CDR1 SGHVS and CDR2 FNYEAQ come from the germline V gene. V lost 4 bases and J lost 6, with 19 bases in between. The CDR3 sequence is 15 residues long. The CDR3 nucleotides are TGTGCCAGCAGCTCTGTCCCGGGACAAGGAGTCGAGCAGTACTTC. This codes for CASSSVPGQGVEQYF.

This rearrangement joins TRBV2 to TRBJ2-5; 7 positions agree with TRBD2. Per the germline V gene, CDR1 is SNHLY and CDR2 is FYNNEI. The V and J ends lost 7 bases and 4 bases, in that order; junction bases with no gene match: 3. This CDR3 is built from 12 residues. CDR3 loop: CASTGGGETQYF. The CDR3 nucleotides are TGTGCCAGCACGGGGGGAGGAGAGACCCAGTACTTC.

This clone was recorded a few times. The chain is built from TRBV7-9 and TRBJ2-5; D might be TRBD1 (5 bases). This CDR3 has 14 residues. V dropped 1 base and J dropped 1 base, with 7 bases sitting between them. CDR1 SEHNR and CDR2 FQNEAQ come from the germline V gene (reference sequence). CDR3 in amino acids: CASSLVQAQETQYF. In nucleotides, the CDR3 is TGTGCCAGCAGCTTAGTACAGGCCCAAGAGACCCAGTACTTC.

The V and J genes are TRBV6-4 and TRBJ2-7, with a possible D match to TRBD1 (5 bases). The CDR3 runs to 16 residues. V shed 4 bases and J shed 2 bases, with 18 bases lying between them. The germline V gene has CDR1 MRHNA and CDR2 SNTAGT. The DNA of the CDR3 is TGTGCCAGCAGTGGGGGATTCGGAGACAGTCCCTACGAGCAGTACTTC. This codes for CASSGGFGDSPYEQYF.

This rearrangement joins TRBV5-1 to TRBJ2-7; 7 bases agree with TRBD2. CDR1 is SGHRS and CDR2 is YFSETQ in the germline V gene. V lost 4 bases and J lost 2; bases outside the gene matches: 6. The CDR3 length is 14 residues. CDR3 protein: CASSPGGWPYEQYF. CDR3 bases: TGCGCCAGCAGCCCCGGGGGGTGGCCCTACGAGCAGTACTTC.

This rearrangement joins TRBV25-1 to TRBJ1-4; the D is unclear. Deletions cut 4 bases from V and 8 bases from J, with 17 bases between. From germline, CDR1 is MGHDK and CDR2 SYGVNS. This CDR3 has 15 residues. CDR3 amino acids: CASSAMDREVEKLFF. CDR3 coding DNA: TGTGCCAGCAGTGCTATGGATCGGGAAGTGGAAAAACTGTTTTTT.

The chain couples TRBV5-8 to TRBJ2-3, with a possible D match to TRBD1 (7 bases). Germline V gives CDR1 SGHTS, CDR2 YDEGEE. V was cut by 0 bases and J by 6 bases, with 20 bases left in between. This CDR3 contains 17 residues. CDR3 in DNA: TGTGCCAGCAGCTTGGACAGGGGTACTAGCTCCTTGGATACGCAGTATTTT. This translates into CASSLDRGTSSLDTQYF. The full variable domain, completed using reference TRBV5-8 and TRBJ2-3, is EAGVTQSPTHLIKTRGQQATLRCSPISGHTSVYWYQQALGLGLQFLLWYDEGEERNRGNFPPRFSGRQFPNYSSELNVNALELEDSALYLCASSLDRGTSSLDTQYFGPGTRLTVL.